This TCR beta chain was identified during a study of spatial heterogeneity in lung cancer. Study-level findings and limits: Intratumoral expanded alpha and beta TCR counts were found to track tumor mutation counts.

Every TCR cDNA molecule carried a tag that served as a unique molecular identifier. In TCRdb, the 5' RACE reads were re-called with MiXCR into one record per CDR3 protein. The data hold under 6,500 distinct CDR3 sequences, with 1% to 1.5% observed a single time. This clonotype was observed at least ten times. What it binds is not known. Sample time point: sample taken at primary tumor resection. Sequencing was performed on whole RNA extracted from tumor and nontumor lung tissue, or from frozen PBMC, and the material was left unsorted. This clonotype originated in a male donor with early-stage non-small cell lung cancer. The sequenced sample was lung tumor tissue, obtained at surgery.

The CDR3 spells CASSFRLEGFDYGYTF. Here the CDR3 DNA reads TGTGCCAGCAGTTTCCGGCTAGAGGGGTTTGACTATGGCTACACCTTC. The chain uses TRBV12-3 or TRBV12-4 and TRBJ1-2; D possibly corresponds to TRBD1 (5 bases). There are 16 residues in the CDR3. With 3 bases removed from V and 3 bases from J, the gap between germline ends came to 17 bases.